What follows are 32 T cell receptor beta chains derived from one specimen sequenced in a study of blood T cell repertoires in COVID-19. Some clones are missing from TCRdb's copy, which holds only in-frame ones; the method was immunoSEQ multiplex PCR. The data contain about 360,000 clones, about 90% of them seen just once; the ten biggest clones take up approximately 1.9%. The sample comprised PBMCs or T cells enriched from blood (not recorded which). These receptors were collected from a man aged 35 to 55 in a cohort exposed to, infected with or recovered from COVID-19 (not recorded which).

The V call is TRBV11-2, the J call TRBJ1-2; a weak D match, TRBD1 (6 bases). The CDR3 loop spans 15 amino acids. Looked up from germline, CDR1 is SGHAT and CDR2 is FQNNGV. V shed 3 bases and J shed 4 bases, with 15 bases lying between them. CDR3 nucleotides: TGTGCCAGCAGCTTCAGGGGCCCAAAGGGCTATGGCTACACCTTC. Translation gives CASSFRGPKGYGYTF. The full variable domain, in which reference TRBV11-2 and TRBJ1-2 provide the parts outside the CDR3, is EAGVAQSPRYKIIEKRQSVAFWCNPISGHATLYWYQQILGQGPKLLIQFQNNGVVDDSQLPKDRFSAERLKGVDSTLKIQPAKLEDSAVYLCASSFRGPKGYGYTFGSGTRLTVV.

The chain is built from TRBV30 and TRBJ2-7; 13 nucleotides align to TRBD2. Germline loops: CDR1 GTSNPN, CDR2 SVGIG (reference sequence). This CDR3 has 15 amino acids. Losses at the gene ends were 4 bases for V and 1 base for J; bases not matched to a gene: 4. For the CDR3, the DNA is TGTGCCTGGAACAAACTAGCGGGAGGGTCCTACGAGCAGTACTTC. This gives the protein CAWNKLAGGSYEQYF.

The chain uses TRBV23-1 and TRBJ1-4; 11 positions match TRBD1. TRBV23-1 is an ORF, with its function uncertain. This CDR3 spans 15 amino acids. V dropped 8 bases and J dropped 10; count of bases not matched to a gene: 12. In nucleotides, the CDR3 is TGCGCCAGCGGTAGCCCGGGACAGGGGGTGGGAAAACTGTTTTTT. As protein: CASGSPGQGVGKLFF.

The gene calls are TRBV19 and TRBJ1-4; 7 bases agree with TRBD1. The CDR3 length is 14 residues. Germline V gene lookup returns CDR1 LNHDA and CDR2 SQIVND (reference sequence). V lost 10 bases to trimming and J lost 7 bases; unmatched junction nucleotides: 12. The CDR3 spells CANPKDRKLEKLFF. The CDR3 bases are TGTGCCAACCCCAAGGACAGGAAGCTTGAAAAACTGTTTTTT.

The J gene is TRBJ1-2, the V gene TRBV4-1; tentative D call: TRBD1 (6 bases). The V end lost 0 bases, the J end lost 0 bases, and 11 bases lay between the germline ends. The germline CDR1 and CDR2 sequences are MGHRA and YSYEKL. The CDR3 loop spans 16 amino acids. Here the CDR3 DNA reads TGCGCCAGCAGCCAAGATCTAACAGGGACTAACTATGGCTACACCTTC. This encodes CASSQDLTGTNYGYTF.

The chain links TRBV19 to TRBJ2-3; 12 bases map to TRBD2. The CDR3 extends over 17 amino acids. From germline, CDR1 is LNHDA and CDR2 SQIVND (reference sequence). The ends lost 1 base at V and 4 bases at J; junction bases unmatched: 6. Written as DNA, the CDR3 is TGTGCCAGTAGTATAGCTCCTAGCGGGAGGGCCGCAGATACGCAGTATTTT. This gives the protein CASSIAPSGRAADTQYF.

This chain connects TRBV6-5 to TRBJ1-2; the match to TRBD1 covers 7 bases. Germline loops: CDR1 MNHEY, CDR2 SVGAGI. Losses at the gene ends were 5 bases for V and 2 bases for J; bases not matched to a gene: 2. This CDR3 comprises 13 residues. DNA of the CDR3: TGTGCCAGCAGTCCGACAGGGAACTATGGCTACACCTTC. Translation: CASSPTGNYGYTF.

The rearrangement joins TRBV27 to TRBJ2-2, with 9 bases aligning to TRBD2. The V gene's germline CDR1 is MNHEY and CDR2 SMNVEV (reference sequence). With V trimmed by 11 bases and J by 5 bases, 9 bases remained unmatched. The CDR3 has 14 amino acids. CDR3 sequence: CAAAVAGETGELFF. Written as DNA, the CDR3 is TGTGCCGCCGCCGTAGCGGGAGAAACCGGGGAGCTGTTTTTT.

V and J are TRBV27 and TRBJ1-1, with 8 bases aligning to TRBD1. This CDR3 has 15 amino acids. V was clipped by 5 bases and J by 5 bases; unmatched bases: 10. The germline V gene has CDR1 MNHEY and CDR2 SMNVEV (reference sequence). The CDR3 region is CASSPYRTGRTEAFF. CDR3 coding DNA: TGTGCCAGCAGTCCATATCGGACAGGGAGGACTGAAGCTTTCTTT.

The CDR3 bases are TGTGCCTGGACTCGCCCCGTGGTAGCGGGGAACAATGAGCAGTTCTTC. This translates into CAWTRPVVAGNNEQFF. The J gene is TRBJ2-1, the V gene TRBV30; 8 bases agree with TRBD2. The CDR3 is 16 residues long. Germline V CDR1 and CDR2: GTSNPN, SVGIG (reference sequence). After removal of 4 bases from V and 5 bases from J, the junction contained 13 bases not matched to a gene.

The chain carries TRBV5-1 and TRBJ1-1, with D perhaps matching TRBD1 (5 bases). In germline, CDR1 is SGHRS, CDR2 YFSETQ. Between the trimmed V and J ends, which lost 4 bases and 4 bases, there was a span of 8 bases. The CDR3 length is 12 residues. CDR3 in DNA: TGCGCCAGCAGCGCGGGGGGCACTGAAGCTTTCTTT. Protein sequence: CASSAGGTEAFF. The variable domain in full, with the rest retrieved from reference TRBV5-1 and TRBJ1-1, is KAGVTQTPRYLIKTRGQQVTLSCSPISGHRSVSWYQQTPGQGLQFLFEYFSETQRNKGNFPGRFSGRQFSNSRSEMNVSTLELGDSALYLCASSAGGTEAFFGQGTRLTVV.

This chain uses TRBV3-1 (or the pseudogene TRBV3-2) with TRBJ1-2; a possible D gene is TRBD1 (6 bases). V was pared by 8 bases and J by 5 bases, with 12 bases between. The CDR3 is 12 amino acids. From germline, CDR1 is LGHDT and CDR2 YNNKEL (reference sequence). CDR3 residues: CASQGSQYGYTF. The CDR3 nucleotides are TGTGCCAGCCAGGGGAGTCAATATGGCTACACCTTC.

The chain links TRBV10-3 to TRBJ1-6, with a possible D match to TRBD1 (5 bases). This CDR3 contains 14 residues. With 6 bases removed from V and 9 bases from J, the gap between germline ends came to 15 bases. Germline V gene lookup returns CDR1 ENHRY and CDR2 SYGVKD. CDR3 region: CAISDSGASSPLHF. DNA of the CDR3: TGTGCCATCAGCGATAGTGGGGCGTCTTCACCCCTCCACTTT.

This sequence joins TRBV10-3 and TRBJ1-1, with 7 bases identical to TRBD1. The CDR3 spans 15 residues. Trimming removed 0 bases from V and 5 bases from J; junction bases left unmatched: 6. Germline CDR1 is ENHRY and CDR2 is SYGVKD. The CDR3 reads CAISESQGVRTEAFF. CDR3 nucleotide sequence: TGTGCCATCAGTGAGTCTCAGGGGGTGAGGACTGAAGCTTTCTTT.

The J gene is TRBJ2-7, the V gene TRBV6-5; TRBD2 matches at 10 bases. CDR3 size: 13 residues. Germline V gene data show CDR1 as MNHEY and CDR2 as SVGAGI. The V and J ends lost 5 bases and 5 bases, in that order; junction bases with no gene match: 3. The CDR3 DNA reads as TGTGCCAGCAGTCTAGCGGGAGACAACGAGCAGTACTTC. Its translation is CASSLAGDNEQYF.

The gene calls are TRBV7-2 and TRBJ1-5; no clear D gene. Germline V gene sequence: CDR1 SGHTA, CDR2 FQGNSA. V shed 4 bases and J shed 4 bases, with 11 bases lying between them. The CDR3 runs to 14 residues. The CDR3 coding sequence is TGTGCCAGCAGCTCGCGGGCCGGTAATCAGCCCCAGCATTTT. Translated: CASSSRAGNQPQHF.

The V gene is TRBV4-1, the J gene TRBJ2-1, with D possibly being TRBD2 (5 bases). The length of the CDR3 is 16 residues. Germline CDR1 reads MGHRA; CDR2 reads YSYEKL. Trimming stripped 4 bases from V and 0 bases from J, with 13 bases between. Here the CDR3 DNA reads TGCGCCAGCAGCCGGAATAGCGCTAGCTCCTACAATGAGCAGTTCTTC. Translation: CASSRNSASSYNEQFF.

The chain combines TRBV5-1 with TRBJ2-1; D is possibly TRBD2 (6 bases). The CDR3 is made up of 13 amino acids. The V end lost 0 bases, the J end lost 7 bases, and 8 bases lay between the germline ends. Germline CDR1 is SGHRS and CDR2 is YFSETQ. For the CDR3, the DNA is TGCGCCAGCAGCTTGGCCCGGGAGAATGAGCAGTTCTTC. This gives the protein CASSLARENEQFF.

This clone was counted many times. The rearrangement joins TRBV28 to TRBJ1-5, with 7 nucleotides matching TRBD1. The CDR3 spans 15 residues. V was clipped by 6 bases and J by 3 bases; unmatched bases: 8. Germline CDR1 reads MDHEN; CDR2 reads SYDVKM. CDR3: CASSLTGATNQPQHF. CDR3 in DNA: TGTGCCAGCAGCTTAACAGGGGCCACCAATCAGCCCCAGCATTTT.

The genes are TRBV7-9 and TRBJ1-6; 7 positions agree with TRBD1. The CDR3 runs to 15 residues. Per the germline V gene, CDR1 is SEHNR and CDR2 is FQNEAQ (reference sequence). The V and J ends lost 5 bases and 7 bases, in that order; junction bases with no gene match: 8. Here the CDR3 reads CASSARRGHNSPLHF. In nucleotides, the CDR3 is TGTGCCAGCAGCGCCCGGAGGGGGCACAATTCACCCCTCCACTTT.

The V gene is TRBV7-9, the J gene TRBJ1-4; D might be TRBD1 (5 bases). Germline CDR1 SEHNR, CDR2 FQNEAQ (reference sequence). The V end was cut by 2 bases, the J end by 0 bases, with 7 bases between. The CDR3 extends over 15 amino acids. The CDR3 reads CASSLSGATNEKLFF. The CDR3 DNA sequence: TGTGCCAGCAGCTTATCGGGGGCAACTAATGAAAAACTGTTTTTT. Combining the CDR3 with reference TRBV7-9 and TRBJ1-4 gives the whole variable domain DTGVSQNPRHKITKRGQNVTFRCDPISEHNRLYWYRQTLGQGPEFLTYFQNEAQLEKSRLLSDRFSAERPKGSFSTLEIQRTEQGDSAMYLCASSLSGATNEKLFFGSGTQLSVL.

The chain recombines TRBV18 with TRBJ2-5, with 8 bases fitting TRBD1. The germline gives CDR1 KGHSH, CDR2 LQKENI. The CDR3 has 14 residues. V shed 3 bases, J shed 4 bases, and the junction held 4 bases outside the gene matches. The CDR3 DNA reads TGTGCCAGCTCACCCCCCGGGACAGGAGAGACCCAGTACTTC. It translates to CASSPPGTGETQYF. Looking up the rest from reference TRBV18 and TRBJ2-5 gives the full variable domain: NAGVMQNPRHLVRRRGQEARLRCSPMKGHSHVYWYRQLPEEGLKFMVYLQKENIIDESGMPKERFSAEFPKEGPSILRIQQVVRGDSAAYFCASSPPGTGETQYFGPGTRLLVL.

The genes are TRBV20-1 and TRBJ2-1; D is unclear. CDR3 size: 13 residues. The V end was cut by 3 bases, the J end by 6 bases, with 12 bases between. CDR1 is DFQATT and CDR2 is SNEGSKA in the germline V gene (reference sequence). CDR3 nucleotides: TGCAGTGCTAGTGGCGATTCCCCCAATGAGCAGTTCTTC. Its protein product is CSASGDSPNEQFF.

The chain employs TRBV18 and TRBJ2-3; D may be TRBD2 (6 bases). V was clipped by 4 bases and J by 3 bases, with 11 bases between them. The CDR3 runs 14 residues. The germline CDR1 and CDR2 sequences are KGHSH and LQKENI. The CDR3 region has the DNA TGTGCCAGCTCACAGAGTGGGGGGACAGATACGCAGTATTTT. Translated: CASSQSGGTDTQYF.

The V call is TRBV3-1 (or the pseudogene TRBV3-2), the J call TRBJ1-5; D is undetermined. The CDR3 runs 14 residues. The germline CDR1 and CDR2 sequences are LGHDT and YNNKEL (reference sequence). Deletions cut 4 bases from V and 7 bases from J, with 14 bases between. CDR3 region: CASSLPGEGQPQHF. The CDR3 DNA is TGTGCCAGCAGCCTCCCCGGGGAGGGACAGCCCCAGCATTTT.

This clone was seen a single time. The rearrangement links TRBV28 to TRBJ2-5; 8 positions match TRBD2. The V and J ends lost 1 base and 1 base, in that order; junction bases with no gene match: 2. The CDR3 covers 15 residues. Germline lookup yields CDR1 MDHEN and CDR2 SYDVKM. The CDR3 sequence is CASSLYGGGQETQYF. DNA for the CDR3: TGTGCCAGCAGTTTATACGGGGGGGGCCAAGAGACCCAGTACTTC. Filled out from reference TRBV28 and TRBJ2-5, the complete variable domain reads DVKVTQSSRYLVKRTGEKVFLECVQDMDHENMFWYRQDPGLGLRLIYFSYDVKMKEKGDIPEGYSVSREKKERFSLILESASTNQTSMYLCASSLYGGGQETQYFGPGTRLLVL.

The chain combines TRBV7-3 with TRBJ2-1; TRBD2 aligns across 8 bases. Germline V gene sequence: CDR1 SGHTA, CDR2 FQGTGA. Unmatched junction bases numbered 5, after V lost 5 bases and J lost 2 bases. This CDR3 has 15 residues. This CDR3 is CASSKTSETYNEQFF. The DNA of the CDR3 is TGTGCCAGCAGCAAGACTAGCGAGACCTACAATGAGCAGTTCTTC.

The V and J genes are TRBV15 and TRBJ1-2; 11 nucleotides match TRBD1. CDR3 size: 15 residues. V dropped 3 bases and J dropped 0; count of bases not matched to a gene: 0. Germline CDR1 LNHNV, CDR2 YYDKDF (reference sequence). The chain's CDR3 is CATSRGQGANYGYTF. CDR3 in DNA: TGTGCCACCAGCAGGGGACAGGGGGCTAACTATGGCTACACCTTC.

The chain couples TRBV11-2 to TRBJ1-1; D possibly corresponds to TRBD1 (5 bases). Per germline, CDR1 SGHAT and CDR2 FQNNGV. This CDR3 is built from 13 residues. V lost 5 bases and J 4 bases, leaving 11 bases between the germline ends. CDR3 in amino acids: CASSQTGGTEAFF. The CDR3 bases are TGTGCCAGCAGCCAAACGGGGGGCACTGAAGCTTTCTTT.

V gene TRBV5-1 combines with J gene TRBJ2-7; 8 bases fit TRBD1. Germline assignment: CDR1 SGHRS and CDR2 YFSETQ. J lost 4 bases, V lost 0 bases, and 6 bases had no gene match. CDR3 length: 15 residues. For the CDR3, the DNA is TGCGCCAGCAGCTTGGACGGACAGGGTGGTTACGAGCAGTACTTC. It is translated as CASSLDGQGGYEQYF.

In this sample, this clone turned up a few times. The chain employs TRBV18 and TRBJ1-1; no clear D gene. The CDR3 is 15 amino acids. Trimming pared 3 bases from V and 1 base from J, leaving 12 bases between. Germline V lookup: CDR1 KGHSH, CDR2 LQKENI. CDR3 sequence (DNA): TGTGCCAGCTCACCTAATACGGGGAGGAACACTGAAGCTTTCTTT. It is translated as CASSPNTGRNTEAFF. The whole variable domain, filled in from reference TRBV18 and TRBJ1-1, reads NAGVMQNPRHLVRRRGQEARLRCSPMKGHSHVYWYRQLPEEGLKFMVYLQKENIIDESGMPKERFSAEFPKEGPSILRIQQVVRGDSAAYFCASSPNTGRNTEAFFGQGTRLTVV.

V gene TRBV30 combines with J gene TRBJ1-6, with a tentative D call TRBD1 (6 bases). The CDR3 loop spans 15 amino acids. V was clipped by 2 bases and J by 3 bases, with 11 bases between them. CDR1 GTSNPN and CDR2 SVGIG come from the germline V gene (reference sequence). The CDR3 nucleotides are TGTGCCTGGAGTAGACCGGGACACTATAATTCACCCCTCCACTTT. Residues: CAWSRPGHYNSPLHF. The whole variable domain, remainder taken from reference TRBV30 and TRBJ1-6, is SQTIHQWPATLVQPVGSPLSLECTVEGTSNPNLYWYRQAAGRGLQLLFYSVGIGQISSEVPQNLSASRPQDRQFILSSKKLLLSDSGFYLCAWSRPGHYNSPLHFGNGTRLTVT.